This T cell receptor beta chain was documented in a study of OX40 agonist ivuxolimab in advanced cancers. A note on the overall study: Ivuxolimab, which targeted the costimulatory receptor OX40 (CD134), was an agonistic, fully human IgG2 monoclonal antibody. Intravenous ivuxolimab was administered to patients every 2 weeks at six dose levels: 0.01, 0.1, 0.3, 1.5, 3 and 10 mg/kg. Of the 50 or so patients in dose escalation, around 20 had hepatocellular carcinoma, some 15 had melanoma, 9 had renal cell carcinoma and 9 had head and neck cancer. In the dose-escalation cohort, 82.7% of patients were male, and the mean age was roughly 60 years, with a range of about 23 to 85. Prior anti-PD-1, anti-PD-L1 or anti-CTLA-4 therapy was permitted, and checkpoint inhibitors had been received by roughly two fifths of dose-escalation patients. Partial responses were achieved by three dose-escalation patients, of whom one had hepatocellular carcinoma and two had cutaneous melanoma. Peripheral TCRbeta sequencing was intended to test whether TCR sequence diversity was altered and clonal T-cell expansion was caused by ivuxolimab. The paper describes the monotherapy dose-escalation part (N of about 57 patients) of the phase I trial of ivuxolimab.

Note on this clone: It lacks a known antigen. Base qualities are not recorded, but no much larger clone differs from it by a single base.

For sequencing of the TCRbeta CDR3 region, genomic DNA was extracted from the sorted cells. The immunoSEQ Assay was used for sequencing of TCRbeta CDR3 regions. Held by TCRdb, this immuneACCESS table contains in-frame sequences only and omits some clones. Under half of the omission traces to an unresolved V gene where checked; the cause of the rest is unknown. This sample holds approximately 86,000 clones; about 86% were observed only once. The biggest ten clones account for around 6.3% of the sample. The paper's findings and limits, for the study overall: After ivuxolimab, more expanded clones were found on average in CD8+ T cells than in CD4+ T cells. At doses from 0.1 to 3.0 mg/kg, clonal expansion was seen in both CD4+ and CD8+ blood T cells between baseline and week 6. Low levels of normalized T-cell clonal expansion were also shown by some nonresponding patients. Partial responders in the 0.1-3.0 mg/kg groups had among the lowest normalized peripheral clonal expansion, especially among CD8+ T cells. The antigen specificity of the peripheral T cells that underwent clonal expansion was not determined.

The trial excluded patients who had a history of autoimmune disease or who were on systemic immunosuppression. In every dose cohort, peripheral blood was drawn for TCR sequencing at baseline, cycle 4 day 1, and cycle 7 day 1. The samples were taken from a phase I, first-in-human, multicenter, open-label dose-escalation trial of ivuxolimab. Adults with locally advanced or metastatic melanoma, renal cell, hepatocellular, or head and neck squamous cell carcinoma were enrolled in the trial. Before TCR sequencing, CD4+ T cells and CD8+ T cells from peripheral blood were sorted into separate populations. The germline V gene (reference sequence) yields MNHEY for CDR1 and SMNVEV for CDR2. V trim: 5 bases; J trim: 6 bases; unmatched bases: 13. There are 16 amino acids in the CDR3, from cysteine to phenylalanine inclusive. The only DNA kept is the CDR3, 48 bases in frame from the first base.

The clonotype was recovered from an adult with an advanced solid tumor such as melanoma, head and neck, liver or kidney cancer. Sequencing used CD4+ or CD8+ T cells sorted from blood, obtained in a trial of the OX40 agonist ivuxolimab. The chain employs TRBV27 and TRBJ2-3; 8 central nucleotides agree with TRBD2. CDR3 sequence: CASSPTRGGGSDTQYF. The DNA sequence is given as TGTGCCAGCAGTCCTACCCGGGGCGGGGGGTCGGATACGCAGTATTTT.